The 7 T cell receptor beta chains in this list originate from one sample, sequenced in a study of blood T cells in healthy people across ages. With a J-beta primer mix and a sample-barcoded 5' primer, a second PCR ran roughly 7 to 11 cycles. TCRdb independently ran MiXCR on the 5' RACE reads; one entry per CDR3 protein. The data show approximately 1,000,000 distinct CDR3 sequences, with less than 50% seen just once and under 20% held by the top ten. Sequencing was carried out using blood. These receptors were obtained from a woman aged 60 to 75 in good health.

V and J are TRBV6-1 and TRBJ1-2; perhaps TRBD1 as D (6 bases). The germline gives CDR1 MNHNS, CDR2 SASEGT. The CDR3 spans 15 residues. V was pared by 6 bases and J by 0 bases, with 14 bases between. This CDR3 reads CASSLTGLANYGYTF. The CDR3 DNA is TGTGCCAGCAGCCTCACAGGGCTAGCTAACTATGGCTACACCTTC.

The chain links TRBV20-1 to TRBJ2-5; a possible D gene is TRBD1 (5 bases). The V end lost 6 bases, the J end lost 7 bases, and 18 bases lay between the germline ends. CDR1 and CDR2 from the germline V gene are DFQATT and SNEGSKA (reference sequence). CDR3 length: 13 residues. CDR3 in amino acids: CSAAPRQKVTQYF. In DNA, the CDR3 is TGCAGTGCCGCGCCCCGACAGAAAGTGACCCAGTACTTC.

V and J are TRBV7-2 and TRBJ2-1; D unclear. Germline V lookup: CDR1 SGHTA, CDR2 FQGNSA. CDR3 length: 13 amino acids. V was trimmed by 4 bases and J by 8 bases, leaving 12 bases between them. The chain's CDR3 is CASSSPLIDEQFF. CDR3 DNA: TGTGCCAGCAGCTCCCCACTAATTGATGAGCAGTTCTTC.

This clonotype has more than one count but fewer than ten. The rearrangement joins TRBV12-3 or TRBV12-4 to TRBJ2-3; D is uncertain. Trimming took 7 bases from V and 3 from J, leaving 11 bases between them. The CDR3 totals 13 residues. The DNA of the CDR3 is TGTGCCAGCACCCCCCGCACTACAGATACGCAGTATTTT. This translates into CASTPRTTDTQYF.

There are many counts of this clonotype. The CDR3: CSARPPAGVLETQYF. In DNA, the CDR3 is TGCAGTGCTAGGCCACCGGCGGGAGTTTTGGAGACCCAGTACTTC. The chain couples TRBV20-1 to TRBJ2-5; 7 bases align to TRBD2. CDR1 is DFQATT, CDR2 SNEGSKA, per germline (reference sequence). Losses at the gene ends were 3 bases for V and 5 bases for J; bases not matched to a gene: 12. This CDR3 has 15 amino acids.

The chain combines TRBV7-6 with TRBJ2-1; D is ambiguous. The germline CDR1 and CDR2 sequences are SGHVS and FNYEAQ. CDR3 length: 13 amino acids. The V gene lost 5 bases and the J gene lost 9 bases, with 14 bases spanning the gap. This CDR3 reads CASSLFRAREQFF. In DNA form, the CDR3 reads TGTGCCAGCAGCCTATTTCGGGCCCGTGAGCAGTTCTTC.

The CDR3 loop reads CASSQSGISYEQYF. The CDR3 nucleotides read TGTGCCAGCAGCCAGAGTGGCATATCCTACGAGCAGTACTTC. V is TRBV3-1 and J is TRBJ2-7, with no clear D. Looked up from germline, CDR1 is LGHDT and CDR2 is YNNKEL (reference sequence). V dropped 3 bases and J dropped 1 base, with 10 bases sitting between them. The CDR3 has 14 residues.